This T cell receptor beta chain came from a study of T cell clonality in common variable immunodeficiency. This clone was seen a few times. The antigen is unknown. The read falls 3 residues short of the CDR3 end, and the missing part is taken from the germline J gene. CVID and control samples used equivalent genomic DNA input. The data were produced by immunoSEQ multiplex PCR, yet TCRdb's version contains in-frame clones alone and is incomplete. The sample presents approximately 26,000 clones, none singletons. Trimming took off 5 bases at V and 1 base at J, with 9 bases between the two ends. In germline, CDR1 is SGHRS, CDR2 YFSETQ. The length of the CDR3 is 13 residues. Findings and caveats of the study: Links between repertoire features and CVID complications were heterogeneity-limited. Authors noted CVID clonality's cause needs subpopulation repertoire sequencing. Shared TCRbeta clones were fewer between CVID subjects than controls. Fewer deletions and N-nucleotide insertions were reportedly seen in common variable immunodeficiency TCR beta sequences.

The chain joins TRBV5-1 to TRBJ1-2, with a weak D call TRBD1 (5 bases). Sequenced input: peripheral blood mononuclear cells. This receptor was taken from a human donor with common variable immunodeficiency. The CDR3 spells CASSRDSNYGYTF. CDR3 bases read: TGCGCCAGCAGTAGAGACAGTAACTATGGC.